The 2 T cell receptor beta chains below all came from one sample that was sequenced in a study of CD8 T cells in ankylosing spondylitis. TCRdb re-analysed the 5' RACE reads in MiXCR, keeping a single row per CDR3 protein. This table has around 250,000 distinct CDR3 sequences, over 15% appearing once. The sample was blood, either unsorted or a sorted T cell fraction (not recorded which). Receptors originate from a male donor with ankylosing spondylitis or in good health (not recorded which).

This clonotype has only a few counts. The chain joins TRBV6-5 to TRBJ2-3; perhaps TRBD2 as D (5 bases). The V gene's germline CDR1 is MNHEY and CDR2 SVGAGI. V lost 0 bases to trimming and J lost 1 base, with 8 bases between them. The CDR3 has 15 residues. DNA for the CDR3: TGTGCCAGCAGTTACTCGAGTAGCGGCACAGATACGCAGTATTTT. Residues: CASSYSSSGTDTQYF.

The chain uses TRBV7-9 and TRBJ2-7; TRBD1 might be the D (5 bases). This CDR3 is 14 amino acids long. V lost 3 bases, J lost 4 bases, and 13 bases lay in between. Germline V CDR1 and CDR2: SEHNR, FQNEAQ (reference sequence). CDR3 bases: TGTGCCAGCAGCTTTGGGGCCATCCAGTACGAGCAGTACTTC. The encoded protein is CASSFGAIQYEQYF.